These 27 T cell receptor beta chains share one sample of origin, sequenced in a study of cytomegalovirus exposure and HLA in healthy donors. Primers: 60 Vbeta forward and 13 Jbeta reverse. Here immunoSEQ multiplex PCR was the method, and the copy in TCRdb shows in-frame clones only, minus some. This sample carries about 53,000 clones, with roughly 2% going to the ten biggest clones. Sequencing was carried out using PBMCs. These receptor sequences come from a woman younger than 30 in good health and CMV-seronegative.

The chain combines TRBV19 with TRBJ1-5; 9 bases match TRBD1. Germline V CDR1 and CDR2: LNHDA, SQIVND (reference sequence). V lost 5 bases to trimming and J lost 5 bases; unmatched junction nucleotides: 10. The CDR3 runs to 16 residues. The CDR3 sequence: CASSWKLDRGYQPQHF. The CDR3 nucleotides read TGTGCCAGTAGTTGGAAGTTGGACAGGGGTTATCAGCCCCAGCATTTT.

The chain links TRBV27 to TRBJ1-5; D perhaps matches TRBD1 (5 bases). V lost 3 bases and J 0 bases, leaving 6 bases between the germline ends. The germline V gene encodes CDR1 MNHEY and CDR2 SMNVEV (reference sequence). The CDR3 is made up of 14 amino acids. This CDR3 is CASSFRDSNQPQHF. The CDR3 DNA reads as TGTGCCAGCAGTTTCAGGGATAGCAATCAGCCCCAGCATTTT.

To note about this clone: In the same sample, other DNA sequences code for this CDR3. V and J are TRBV6-1 and TRBJ2-7; TRBD2 might be the D (6 bases). V was pared by 1 base and J by 3 bases, with 13 bases between. The CDR3 runs to 15 residues. Germline V CDR1 and CDR2: MNHNS, SASEGT. In DNA, the CDR3 is TGTGCCAGCAGTGAAGTGGGGGGAGGCCACTACGAGCAGTACTTC. It is translated as CASSEVGGGHYEQYF.

This chain uses TRBV5-4 with TRBJ2-3; 7 positions match TRBD1. V lost 0 bases to trimming and J lost 2 bases; unmatched junction nucleotides: 3. The CDR3 length is 15 residues. Looked up from germline, CDR1 is SGHNT and CDR2 is YYREEE (reference sequence). The CDR3 loop reads CASSLGGGVTDTQYF. As DNA, the CDR3 is TGTGCCAGCAGCTTGGGAGGGGGCGTCACAGATACGCAGTATTTT.

The V gene is TRBV6-1, the J gene TRBJ1-1; D unresolved. Deletions cut 4 bases from V and 1 base from J, with 7 bases between. Per the germline V gene, CDR1 is MNHNS and CDR2 is SASEGT. CDR3 length equals 13 residues. CDR3 region: CASSVRGNTEAFF. The CDR3 nucleotides are TGTGCCAGCAGTGTTAGAGGGAACACTGAAGCTTTCTTT.

The V gene is TRBV6-5, the J gene TRBJ2-1, with D possibly being TRBD1 (5 bases). From germline, CDR1 is MNHEY and CDR2 SVGAGI. V lost 8 bases and J lost 1, with 12 bases in between. The CDR3 spans 14 residues. The CDR3 nucleotides are TGTGCCAGCGGGGCGACAGCTTCCTACAATGAGCAGTTCTTC. It translates to CASGATASYNEQFF.

The genes are TRBV30 and TRBJ2-4; unclear D gene. Trimming took off 0 bases at V and 0 bases at J, with 6 bases between the two ends. This CDR3 is 14 amino acids long. In germline, CDR1 is GTSNPN, CDR2 SVGIG (reference sequence). The CDR3 protein is CAWSVLVAKNIQYF. The CDR3 DNA follows: TGTGCCTGGAGTGTACTGGTAGCCAAAAACATTCAGTACTTC.

The V call is TRBV29-1, the J call TRBJ2-2; no definite D call. V was cut by 3 bases and J by 1 base, with 9 bases left in between. This CDR3 has 14 residues. Germline lookup yields CDR1 SQVTM and CDR2 ANQGSEA. The CDR3 nucleotides are TGCAGCGTTGAGGCAAATTTGAACACCGGGGAGCTGTTTTTT. Protein sequence: CSVEANLNTGELFF.

The gene calls are TRBV29-1 and TRBJ2-2; 7 bases fit TRBD1. This CDR3 contains 15 residues. Trimming took 4 bases from V and 0 from J; bases not matched to a gene: 5. The germline V gene has CDR1 SQVTM and CDR2 ANQGSEA. The CDR3 loop reads CSVGQGYSNTGELFF. The CDR3, as DNA: TGCAGCGTTGGACAGGGCTATTCGAACACCGGGGAGCTGTTTTTT.

V gene TRBV18 combines with J gene TRBJ2-7; the D gene is possibly TRBD1 (6 bases). CDR1 is KGHSH and CDR2 is LQKENI in the germline V gene. CDR3 length equals 15 residues. V was cut by 4 bases and J by 0 bases, with 13 bases left in between. CDR3 protein: CASSRATGSSYEQYF. CDR3 nucleotide sequence: TGTGCCAGCTCACGTGCGACAGGAAGCTCCTACGAGCAGTACTTC.

The chain's CDR3 is CASSEFVGGYNEQFF. In DNA, the CDR3 is TGTGCCAGCAGTGAATTCGTAGGGGGATACAATGAGCAGTTCTTC. V is TRBV25-1 and J is TRBJ2-1; tentatively, D is TRBD1 (6 bases). CDR1 MGHDK and CDR2 SYGVNS come from the germline V gene. The CDR3 covers 15 residues. Trimming stripped 1 base from V and 4 bases from J, with 11 bases between.

The V call is TRBV11-2, the J call TRBJ1-1; D unclear. This CDR3 is built from 14 residues. V lost 5 bases and J 2 bases, leaving 12 bases between the germline ends. Germline V lookup: CDR1 SGHAT, CDR2 FQNNGV. The CDR3 coding sequence is TGTGCCAGCAGCCGAACTTGGACTAACACTGAAGCTTTCTTT. Encoded protein: CASSRTWTNTEAFF.

The chain has TRBV15 and TRBJ1-2; 7 bases are a match to TRBD1. Unmatched junction bases numbered 9, after V lost 1 base and J lost 4 bases. Germline CDR1 is LNHNV and CDR2 is YYDKDF (reference sequence). The CDR3 sequence is 16 residues long. CDR3 amino acids: CATSRASEGALYGYTF. The CDR3 nucleotides are TGTGCCACCAGCAGAGCTAGCGAGGGGGCGCTCTATGGCTACACCTTC.

The rearrangement joins TRBV19 to TRBJ1-1; tentative D call: TRBD1 (5 bases). Germline V gene sequence: CDR1 LNHDA, CDR2 SQIVND (reference sequence). V lost 4 bases to trimming and J lost 1 base, with 7 bases between them. The CDR3 length is 13 residues. The CDR3 sequence is CASSNDRNTEAFF. For the CDR3, the DNA is TGTGCCAGTAGTAATGACAGGAACACTGAAGCTTTCTTT.

This sequence joins TRBV2 and TRBJ2-7; D is uncertain. From germline, CDR1 is SNHLY and CDR2 FYNNEI. The CDR3 runs to 11 residues. Trimming took off 6 bases at V and 2 bases at J, with 5 bases between the two ends. As DNA, the CDR3 is TGTGCCAGCAGAATCACCTACGAGCAGTACTTC. Translated, it gives CASRITYEQYF.

This rearrangement joins TRBV5-1 to TRBJ1-2, with a weak D call TRBD1 (5 bases). V was clipped by 4 bases and J by 7 bases, with 20 bases between them. This CDR3 comprises 15 residues. Germline assignment: CDR1 SGHRS and CDR2 YFSETQ. CDR3 DNA sequence: TGCGCCAGCAGCCCCGGGGGAGGACCCGCGGGTGGCTACACCTTC. Its translation: CASSPGGGPAGGYTF.

The genes are TRBV27 and TRBJ1-1; 7 bases are a match to TRBD1. J gave up 4 bases and V 5 bases, and 4 bases lay outside the gene matches. CDR3 length: 13 residues. Per germline, CDR1 MNHEY and CDR2 SMNVEV (reference sequence). CDR3 sequence (DNA): TGTGCCAGCAGTATACCAGGGGGCACTGAAGCTTTCTTT. This sequence encodes CASSIPGGTEAFF.

The J gene is TRBJ2-3, the V gene TRBV9, with TRBD1 matching over 10 bases. The CDR3 contains 15 residues. Per germline, CDR1 SGDLS and CDR2 YYNGEE. V lost 3 bases to trimming and J lost 4 bases; unmatched junction nucleotides: 5. The CDR3 is CASSAPTGGSDTQYF. As DNA, the CDR3 is TGTGCCAGCAGCGCACCGACAGGGGGCTCAGATACGCAGTATTTT. Filled out from reference TRBV9 and TRBJ2-3, the complete variable domain reads DSGVTQTPKHLITATGQRVTLRCSPRSGDLSVYWYQQSLDQGLQFLIQYYNGEERAKGNILERFSAQQFPDLHSELNLSSLELGDSALYFCASSAPTGGSDTQYFGPGTRLTVL.

With regard to this clone: The same CDR3 arises from other DNA sequences in this sample as well. J is TRBJ2-3 and V is TRBV29-1; tentatively, D is TRBD1 (6 bases). The CDR3 has 13 amino acids. Per the germline V gene, CDR1 is SQVTM and CDR2 is ANQGSEA. Trimming left V 2 bases short and J 4 bases short, with 10 bases between. The CDR3 DNA sequence: TGCAGCGTTGAATCCAGGGGAGCAGATACGCAGTATTTT. It encodes CSVESRGADTQYF.

The DNA of the CDR3 is TGTGCCAGCAGCGCGACAGGGCCCTTTCCTGGAAACACCATATATTTT. It codes for CASSATGPFPGNTIYF. The chain links TRBV9 to TRBJ1-3, with 7 bases lining up with TRBD1. This CDR3 has 16 residues. Germline CDR1 is SGDLS and CDR2 is YYNGEE. V gave up 3 bases and J gave up 2 bases; unmatched junction bases: 8.

The rearrangement links TRBV11-3 to TRBJ2-2, with D possibly TRBD1 on 6 matching bases. The CDR3 runs to 15 residues. The V end lost 5 bases, the J end lost 0 bases, and 10 bases lay between the germline ends. Germline CDR1 SGHNT, CDR2 YENEEA. The CDR3 region is CASSLDSSNTGELFF. In nucleotides, the CDR3 is TGTGCCAGCAGCCTGGACAGCTCGAACACCGGGGAGCTGTTTTTT.

In regard to this clone: Other DNA sequences in this specimen translate into the identical CDR3. CDR3: CSVWSPYEQYF. The CDR3 DNA sequence: TGCAGTGTATGGAGCCCTTACGAGCAGTACTTC. The chain joins TRBV20-1 to TRBJ2-7; D unclear. CDR1 and CDR2 from the germline V gene are DFQATT and SNEGSKA (reference sequence). V lost 7 bases and J lost 4, with 11 bases in between. There are 11 residues in the CDR3.

The CDR3 coding sequence is TGTGCCAGCAGCCAAGATACTAGCGGCTCCTACGAGCAGTACTTC. This codes for CASSQDTSGSYEQYF. V is TRBV4-2 and J is TRBJ2-7, with 8 bases lining up with TRBD2. V lost 0 bases, J lost 0 bases, and 1 base stayed unmatched. CDR3 length: 15 residues. Germline CDR1 reads LGHNA; CDR2 reads YNFKEQ.

V gene TRBV5-1 combines with J gene TRBJ1-3; no reliable D call. This CDR3 is built from 15 residues. Per the germline V gene, CDR1 is SGHRS and CDR2 is YFSETQ. V was trimmed by 4 bases and J by 0 bases, leaving 11 bases between them. CDR3 in amino acids: CASSLTSDSGNTIYF. The CDR3 bases are TGCGCCAGCAGCCTGACTTCTGACTCTGGAAACACCATATATTTT. The full variable domain, its missing parts supplied by reference TRBV5-1 and TRBJ1-3, is KAGVTQTPRYLIKTRGQQVTLSCSPISGHRSVSWYQQTPGQGLQFLFEYFSETQRNKGNFPGRFSGRQFSNSRSEMNVSTLELGDSALYLCASSLTSDSGNTIYFGEGSWLTVV.

The CDR3 DNA reads as TGCAGTGCTCCTACTAGGAGCGGGCAGTACTTC. Protein sequence: CSAPTRSGQYF. This chain joins TRBV20-1 and TRBJ2-7, with TRBD2 as a possible D gene (5 bases). This CDR3 spans 11 amino acids. Trimming stripped 5 bases from V and 9 bases from J, with 14 bases between. Germline CDR1 and CDR2: DFQATT and SNEGSKA (reference sequence).

The V call is TRBV10-3, the J call TRBJ1-1; D ambiguous. The germline V gene has CDR1 ENHRY and CDR2 SYGVKD. V lost 2 bases, J lost 4 bases, and 8 bases lay in between. This CDR3 spans 13 amino acids. CDR3 region: CAISERLITEAFF. The CDR3 nucleotides are TGTGCCATCAGTGAGAGACTGATCACTGAAGCTTTCTTT.

The chain employs TRBV28 and TRBJ1-6; 9 bases are shared with TRBD1. The germline CDR1 and CDR2 sequences are MDHEN and SYDVKM. V lost 5 bases and J lost 8; bases outside the gene matches: 7. This CDR3 has 15 amino acids. CDR3 nucleotide sequence: TGTGCCAGCAGTGCTCTGGGGACAGGGTATTCACCCCTCCACTTT. Translation gives CASSALGTGYSPLHF. The full variable domain, with the rest looked up from reference TRBV28 and TRBJ1-6, is DVKVTQSSRYLVKRTGEKVFLECVQDMDHENMFWYRQDPGLGLRLIYFSYDVKMKEKGDIPEGYSVSREKKERFSLILESASTNQTSMYLCASSALGTGYSPLHFGNGTRLTVT.